Below are 25 T cell receptor beta chains sequenced from a single sample in a study of T cells in Graves' hyperthyroidism and ophthalmopathy. TCR beta CDR3 region amplification was performed from RNA transcripts. TCR CDR3 underwent first-round RT-PCR with the HTBI primer set. TCRdb re-analysed the multiplex PCR reads in MiXCR, keeping a single row per CDR3 protein. The table records about 560,000 distinct CDR3 sequences, around a sixth of them present only once. The sequenced material came from blood. Receptor source: a woman under 40 with Graves' hyperthyroidism.

The table lists this clonotype with many counts. The chain employs TRBV18 and TRBJ1-4; D gene ambiguous. Looked up from germline, CDR1 is KGHSH and CDR2 is LQKENI. The CDR3 sequence is 15 residues long. Trimming removed 3 bases at V and 8 bases at J, with 16 bases between. CDR3 sequence reads: CASSPNTYGREKLFF. Here the CDR3 DNA reads TGTGCCAGCTCACCGAACACCTACGGGCGAGAAAAACTGTTTTTT.

This clonotype was recorded at least ten times. The rearrangement joins TRBV20-1 to TRBJ2-5, with TRBD1 matching 9 bases. Looked up from germline, CDR1 is DFQATT and CDR2 is SNEGSKA (reference sequence). The CDR3 covers 14 residues. Trimming took 5 bases from V and 4 from J; bases not matched to a gene: 8. This CDR3 reads CSAPFTGGGETQYF. For the CDR3, the DNA is TGCAGTGCTCCGTTTACAGGGGGCGGAGAGACCCAGTACTTC.

This clonotype was seen at least ten times. V is TRBV3-1 and J is TRBJ2-1; no firm D call. The CDR3 contains 12 residues. V lost 1 base to trimming and J lost 5 bases, with 3 bases between them. Germline CDR1 is LGHDT and CDR2 is YNNKEL (reference sequence). The CDR3 DNA follows: TGTGCCAGCAGCCAAGGAAACAATGAGCAGTTCTTC. Translation gives CASSQGNNEQFF.

Worth noting for this clonotype: A read error is possible here, since a much larger clone lies one base away. The chain links TRBV7-2 to TRBJ2-1; TRBD2 agrees at 10 bases. This CDR3 spans 14 amino acids. In germline, CDR1 is SGHTA, CDR2 FQGNSA. J was trimmed by 9 bases and V by 5 bases; bases with no gene match: 7. CDR3 bases: TGTGCCAGCAGCCCCCGACTAGCGGGCAGTGAGCAGTTCTTC. It codes for CASSPRLAGSEQFF.

The chain couples TRBV7-9 to TRBJ2-3; TRBD2 agrees at 8 bases. Germline CDR1 reads SEHNR; CDR2 reads FQNEAQ (reference sequence). The CDR3 contains 19 residues. The V gene end was trimmed by 5 bases and the J gene end by 1 base; junction bases not matched to a gene: 17. CDR3 amino acids: CASSQQGLRTGGGTDTQYF. CDR3 DNA sequence: TGTGCCAGCAGCCAACAGGGACTCCGTACCGGGGGGGGCACAGATACGCAGTATTTT.

The V call is TRBV10-1, the J call TRBJ2-2; 7 bases agree with TRBD1. Germline V gives CDR1 WNHNN, CDR2 SYGVQD (reference sequence). The CDR3 spans 14 residues. The junction had 6 bases not matched to a gene; V was cut back by 5 bases and J by 6 bases. In DNA, the CDR3 is TGCGCCAGCAGTCCCACAGGGGCGTCCGGGGAGCTGTTTTTT. Protein sequence: CASSPTGASGELFF.

This clonotype was seen repeatedly, ten times or more. The rearrangement links TRBV13 to TRBJ2-3, with TRBD2 matching 9 bases. The CDR3 runs 17 residues. Trimming took 5 bases from V and 0 from J; bases not matched to a gene: 9. Looked up from germline, CDR1 is PRHDT and CDR2 is FYEKMQ (reference sequence). CDR3 bases: TGTGCCAGCAGCCCGGCGGGGGGGGTTGGGAGCACAGATACGCAGTATTTT. It codes for CASSPAGGVGSTDTQYF.

The sample holds a few counts of this clonotype. The junction and the germline gene differ at one end; a read error may be behind it. The chain employs TRBV7-2 and TRBJ2-7; TRBD1 matches 7 bases. CDR1 SGHTA and CDR2 FQGNSA come from the germline V gene. This CDR3 comprises 15 residues. The CDR3 loop is CASSLARGRAYEQHF. In nucleotides, the CDR3 is TGTGCCAGCAGCTTAGCTAGGGGGCGGGCCTACGAGCAGCACTTC. Complete variable domain (other parts from reference TRBV7-2 and TRBJ2-7): GAGVSQSPSNKVTEKGKDVELRCDPISGHTALYWYRQSLGQGLEFLIYFQGNSAPDKSGLPSDRFSAERTGGSVSTLTIQRTQQEDSAVYLCASSLARGRAYEQHFGPGTRLTVT.

This clonotype came up many times. This chain connects TRBV18 to TRBJ2-3; no clear D. CDR1 is KGHSH, CDR2 LQKENI, per germline. The CDR3 has 14 residues. V dropped 2 bases and J dropped 2 bases, with 8 bases sitting between them. Here the CDR3 reads CASSPGYNTDTQYF. CDR3 DNA sequence: TGTGCCAGCTCACCAGGGTATAACACAGATACGCAGTATTTT.

In this sample, this clonotype turned up many times. The chain recombines TRBV7-8 with TRBJ2-3; tentative D call: TRBD2 (5 bases). V lost 4 bases and J 0 bases, leaving 17 bases between the germline ends. This CDR3 has 17 residues. Per germline, CDR1 SGHVS and CDR2 FQNEAQ. This chain's CDR3 is CASSSSSGVPSTDTQYF. The CDR3 DNA is TGTGCCAGCAGCTCCTCCTCCGGGGTCCCTAGCACAGATACGCAGTATTTT. The complete variable domain, with remaining parts taken from reference TRBV7-8 and TRBJ2-3, reads GAGVSQSPRYKVAKRGQDVALRCDPISGHVSLFWYQQALGQGPEFLTYFQNEAQLDKSGLPSDRFFAERPEGSVSTLKIQRTQQEDSAVYLCASSSSSGVPSTDTQYFGPGTRLTVL.

V gene TRBV28 combines with J gene TRBJ1-1; D is perhaps TRBD1 (6 bases). The CDR3 consists of 13 residues. V was shortened by 3 bases and J by 8 bases, with 13 bases between the two germline ends. In germline, CDR1 is MDHEN, CDR2 SYDVKM. CDR3 nucleotide sequence: TGTGCCAGCAGTTTCGCGTTGGGACACGAAGCTTTCTTT. Protein sequence: CASSFALGHEAFF.

The genes are TRBV28 and TRBJ1-3; D unclear. The V end lost 9 bases, the J end lost 5 bases, and 5 bases lay between the germline ends. Germline V gene sequence: CDR1 MDHEN, CDR2 SYDVKM. The CDR3 loop spans 10 amino acids. CDR3 nucleotides: TGTGCCAGTCGAAGAAACACCATATATTTT. Translation: CASRRNTIYF.

Many counts were recorded for this clonotype. The V call is TRBV3-1, the J call TRBJ2-1, with 8 bases identical to TRBD2. The CDR3 is 14 residues long. Trimming at V came to 4 bases and at J to 6 bases, leaving 5 bases not matched to a gene. Germline CDR1 LGHDT, CDR2 YNNKEL (reference sequence). The CDR3 is CASSRDSGINEQFF. The CDR3 coding sequence is TGTGCCAGCAGCCGCGATAGCGGGATCAATGAGCAGTTCTTC.

The table lists this clonotype with a few counts. The chain combines TRBV10-2 with TRBJ2-4; 12 bases align to TRBD2. The trim removed 8 bases at V and 3 bases at J, leaving 17 bases unmatched. This CDR3 comprises 19 residues. Germline V CDR1 and CDR2: WSHSY, SAAADI. The CDR3 nucleotides are TGCGCCAGCGGGACCCACGTACCGACTAGCGGGAGTGGCAAAAACATTCAGTACTTC. It translates to CASGTHVPTSGSGKNIQYF.

This clonotype was counted only a few times. CDR3 sequence (DNA): TGTGCCACCAGCAGAGACGCAAGGGGCCTAGCGGGAGTATCCTACGAGCAGTACTTC. It yields the protein CATSRDARGLAGVSYEQYF. This chain joins TRBV15 and TRBJ2-7; 10 positions match TRBD2. Germline V gives CDR1 LNHNV, CDR2 YYDKDF (reference sequence). Trimming removed 0 bases from V and 1 base from J; junction bases left unmatched: 12. This CDR3 has 19 amino acids.

A note on this clonotype: A read error may explain this, as a much larger clone is one base away. This CDR3 fails to terminate in the conserved phenylalanine or tryptophan, so it likely reflects a read error. J is TRBJ1-3 and V is TRBV28, with a tentative D call TRBD1 (5 bases). CDR1 is MDHEN and CDR2 is SYDVKM in the germline V gene. V was trimmed by 7 bases and J by 1 base, leaving 11 bases between them. The CDR3 length is 14 residues. The CDR3 DNA follows: TGTGCCAGCAACGTGAGGGGATCTGGAAACACCATATATCTT. Its protein is CASNVRGSGNTIYL.

The chain carries TRBV5-6 and TRBJ2-5, with TRBD2 matching over 8 bases. V was clipped by 1 base and J by 5 bases; unmatched bases: 4. Germline assignment: CDR1 SGHDT and CDR2 YYEEEE. The CDR3 length is 14 residues. In nucleotides, the CDR3 is TGTGCCAGCAGCTTGTCGGGAGGGCCGGAGACCCAGTACTTC. Translation: CASSLSGGPETQYF.

The chain links TRBV6-2 or TRBV6-3 to TRBJ2-2; D remains ambiguous. The CDR3 length is 14 residues. Germline CDR1 is MNHEY and CDR2 is SVGEGT. Here the CDR3 reads CATWAAQITGELFF. CDR3 nucleotides: TGTGCTACCTGGGCAGCCCAAATCACCGGGGAGCTGTTTTTT.

This clonotype turned up a few times. The chain couples TRBV5-1 to TRBJ1-2; tentative D call: TRBD1 (6 bases). CDR3 length: 12 residues. V lost 4 bases, J lost 6 bases, and 10 bases lay in between. Germline loops: CDR1 SGHRS, CDR2 YFSETQ. The CDR3 nucleotides read TGCGCCAGCAGCGTGACAGGCGATGGCTACACCTTC. This translates into CASSVTGDGYTF.

This clonotype was seen ten or more times. The chain couples TRBV2 to TRBJ2-3, with D perhaps TRBD2 (6 bases). Germline values: CDR1 SNHLY, CDR2 FYNNEI. This CDR3 has 15 amino acids. The V and J ends lost 6 bases and 6 bases respectively, with 19 bases between them. The CDR3 DNA is TGTGCCAGCAGAACGCACCGGGACTCCCAGGATACGCAGTATTTT. The encoded protein is CASRTHRDSQDTQYF.

This clonotype showed up many times. The V call is TRBV15, the J call TRBJ2-1; 7 bases align to TRBD2. The CDR3 sequence is 16 residues long. The germline CDR1 and CDR2 sequences are LNHNV and YYDKDF (reference sequence). V gave up 4 bases and J gave up 1 base; unmatched junction bases: 7. In DNA form, the CDR3 reads TGTGCCACCAGCAACCCCGGACTAGTATCCTACAATGAGCAGTTCTTC. Translated: CATSNPGLVSYNEQFF.

This clonotype has ten or more counts. The gene calls are TRBV12-3 or TRBV12-4 and TRBJ2-2; 13 bases are shared with TRBD2. J gave up 7 bases and V 5 bases, and 16 bases lay outside the gene matches. The CDR3 is 19 residues long. CDR3: CASSLGLAGVPRHVGELFF. In DNA form, the CDR3 reads TGTGCCAGCAGTCTTGGACTAGCGGGAGTCCCCCGACACGTCGGGGAGCTGTTTTTT.

The chain's CDR3 is CASTEGGGPKPYNEQFF. The DNA of the CDR3 is TGTGCCAGCACCGAAGGGGGAGGGCCAAAGCCGTACAATGAGCAGTTCTTC. The V gene is TRBV27, the J gene TRBJ2-1; weak D call: TRBD2 (7 bases). This CDR3 has 17 amino acids. V dropped 7 bases and J dropped 4 bases, with 23 bases sitting between them. The germline CDR1 and CDR2 sequences are MNHEY and SMNVEV (reference sequence).

This rearrangement joins TRBV6-9 to TRBJ2-3; TRBD2 is a possible D gene (5 bases). CDR1 MNHGY and CDR2 SVAAGI come from the germline V gene. This CDR3 comprises 15 residues. Trimming shortened V by 3 bases and J by 0 bases, and 10 bases separated the two germline ends. For the CDR3, the DNA is TGTGCCAGCAGTTACGTGCGGACTAGCACAGATACGCAGTATTTT. It encodes CASSYVRTSTDTQYF.

A few counts support this clonotype. The rearrangement joins TRBV30 to TRBJ2-3; possible D gene TRBD1, 6 bases. Germline V gene sequence: CDR1 GTSNPN, CDR2 SVGIG (reference sequence). Trimming shortened V by 1 base and J by 4 bases, and 9 bases separated the two germline ends. The CDR3 runs 13 residues. The CDR3 reads CAWSEGVSDTQYF. The CDR3 region has the DNA TGTGCCTGGAGTGAGGGGGTTTCAGATACGCAGTATTTT.